One and the same sample provided the 23 T cell receptor beta chains below, sequenced in a study of tumor-infiltrating lymphocytes in oesophageal squamous cell carcinoma (TCRdb year 2016). The library was built by means of PCR. The reads were generated on an Illumina HiSeq 2000. TCRdb trimmed public reads at Q25 via fastp, called clones via MiXCR and kept in-frame beta chains. Each entry is one CDR3 protein sequence, shown with its most common DNA and genes. This sample holds roughly 15,000 distinct CDR3 sequences; 40% to 65% were observed only once. Around 20% of the sample is held by the ten biggest clonotypes. Sequencing was performed on esophageal tumor tissue. The source of these receptors is a male donor with esophageal squamous cell carcinoma.

On this clonotype itself: Because it lacks the conserved phenylalanine or tryptophan at the end, this CDR3 is likely a read error. No DNA is shown, since the ends of the CDR3 on it are uncertain; the CDR3 is the one TCRdb lists. V gene TRBV25-1 combines with J gene TRBJ2-7; the table's D call of TRBD1 was not tested on the DNA. The V gene's germline CDR1 is MGHDK and CDR2 SYGVNS. The CDR3 has 15 residues if both end residues are counted. The CDR3 loop is CASSGDRVYGYTFGS.

There are a few counts of this clonotype. The chain has TRBV7-2 and TRBJ2-7, with D maybe TRBD2 (6 bases). The CDR3 is 14 amino acids. Germline-derived CDR1 and CDR2 are SGHTA and FQGNSA. Trimming stripped 1 base from V and 2 bases from J, with 9 bases between. CDR3 DNA sequence: TGTGCCAGCAGCTTAGTGGGGGGAACCTACGAGCAGTACTTC. Translated: CASSLVGGTYEQYF. Full variable domain (outside the CDR3, taken from reference TRBV7-2 and TRBJ2-7): GAGVSQSPSNKVTEKGKDVELRCDPISGHTALYWYRQSLGQGLEFLIYFQGNSAPDKSGLPSDRFSAERTGGSVSTLTIQRTQQEDSAVYLCASSLVGGTYEQYFGPGTRLTVT.

In its sample, this clonotype ranks as medium-sized. The rearrangement uses TRBV12-3 or TRBV12-4 and TRBJ2-1; D unclear. Trimming cost V 6 bases and J 0 bases, with 12 bases left between them. The CDR3 length is 15 residues. The DNA for the CDR3 is TGTGCCAGCAGCCCATCGCGCTACTCCTACAATGAGCAGTTCTTC. Protein: CASSPSRYSYNEQFF.

This chain joins TRBV6-4 and TRBJ2-3, with TRBD2 matching over 7 bases. From germline, CDR1 is MRHNA and CDR2 SNTAGT. The CDR3 covers 14 residues. V shed 0 bases, J shed 3 bases, and the junction held 0 bases outside the gene matches. CDR3 in DNA: TGTGCCAGCAGTGACTCGCGGGAGACAGATACGCAGTATTTT. Amino acids: CASSDSRETDTQYF.

This clonotype is large (0.1 to 1%) within its sample. The V gene is TRBV7-6, the J gene TRBJ2-5; the D gene could be TRBD1 or TRBD2 (5 bases each). This CDR3 has 16 residues. Germline V gene lookup returns CDR1 SGHVS and CDR2 FNYEAQ. Deletions cut 6 bases from V and 5 bases from J, with 22 bases between. The CDR3 sequence: CASRKRGSDVGETQYF. The CDR3 DNA reads TGTGCCAGCAGGAAGAGGGGCTCCGACGTTGGGGAGACCCAGTACTTC.

The sample holds a few counts of this clonotype. This may stem from a read error, because a much larger clone lies one nucleotide away. The rearrangement links TRBV6-5 to TRBJ2-7; a possible D gene is TRBD2 (5 bases). Germline V gene sequence: CDR1 MNHEY, CDR2 SVGAGI. This CDR3 region has 15 residues. The V end was cut by 0 bases, the J end by 7 bases, with 16 bases between. Written as DNA, the CDR3 is TGTGCCAGCAGTTACTCCCCTGACCTCGGGAATGAGCAGTACTTC. It specifies CASSYSPDLGNEQYF.

This clonotype was counted at least ten times. The chain combines TRBV12-3 or TRBV12-4 with TRBJ2-3; 7 bases line up with TRBD2. The V gene end was trimmed by 3 bases and the J gene end by 0 bases; junction bases not matched to a gene: 3. The CDR3 length is 15 residues. For the CDR3, the DNA is TGTGCCAGCAGTTTCGGGGGGTTTAGCACAGATACGCAGTATTTT. This gives the protein CASSFGGFSTDTQYF.

This chain links TRBV7-2 with TRBJ2-1; D may be TRBD2 (6 bases). The CDR3 has 14 residues. Per the germline V gene, CDR1 is SGHTA and CDR2 is FQGNSA. V gave up 5 bases and J gave up 10 bases, with 18 bases separating them. CDR3 DNA: TGTGCCAGCAGCCTCATAGCGGAGTCCTACGAGCAGTTCTTC. This translates into CASSLIAESYEQFF.

The count of this clonotype is one. In this CDR3 the conserved last residue, phenylalanine or tryptophan, is missing, so a read error is likely. Because the CDR3's place on the DNA is in doubt, the DNA is left out and the CDR3 is given as listed by TCRdb. The rearrangement links TRBV7-6 to TRBJ1-6. The CDR3 is 17 residues long, counting both termini. In germline, CDR1 is SGHVS, CDR2 FNYEAQ. CDR3 in amino acids: CASSSAPGGANEQYFGP.

V usage is TRBV2 and J usage is TRBJ2-7; a weak D match, TRBD1 (5 bases). The J call may be in error: the DNA end matches TRBJ1-2 better. This CDR3 comprises 13 residues. Germline loops: CDR1 SNHLY, CDR2 FYNNEI. The CDR3 coding sequence is TGTGCCAGCAGCGGGGACGCCAACTATGGCTACACCTTC. Translated: CASSGDANYGYTF.

The V gene is TRBV30, the J gene TRBJ1-1; maybe TRBD1 (5 bases). The CDR3 consists of 14 residues. The germline V gene has CDR1 GTSNPN and CDR2 SVGIG (reference sequence). Trimming removed 0 bases from V and 0 bases from J, with 8 bases in between. In nucleotides, the CDR3 is TGTGCCTGGAGTGTCCAAGGGGTGAACACTGAAGCTTTCTTT. It encodes CAWSVQGVNTEAFF. Full variable domain (rest looked up from reference TRBV30 and TRBJ1-1): SQTIHQWPATLVQPVGSPLSLECTVEGTSNPNLYWYRQAAGRGLQLLFYSVGIGQISSEVPQNLSASRPQDRQFILSSKKLLLSDSGFYLCAWSVQGVNTEAFFGQGTRLTVV.

This rearrangement joins TRBV7-6 to TRBJ2-7, with D tentatively TRBD2 (6 bases). The J call is in doubt because the DNA end fits TRBJ2-1 better. Germline CDR1 is SGHVS and CDR2 is FNYEAQ. CDR3 length: 13 amino acids. The CDR3: CASSSVGLQEQFF. DNA for the CDR3: TGTGCCAGCAGCTCTGTGGGACTCCAAGAGCAGTTCTTC.

This clonotype has a handful of counts. V gene TRBV7-6 combines with J gene TRBJ1-1, with D possibly TRBD1 on 5 matching bases. Trimming removed 6 bases at V and 4 bases at J, with 15 bases between. This CDR3 has 14 amino acids. Germline values: CDR1 SGHVS, CDR2 FNYEAQ. CDR3 nucleotides: TGTGCCAGCAGAGAGATGGGGGGAATCACTGAAGCTTTCTTT. Translation: CASREMGGITEAFF.

The rearrangement links TRBV7-6 to TRBJ2-7; maybe TRBD2 (6 bases). The tail of the sequence fits TRBJ2-5 better, so the J call may be wrong. The V gene's germline CDR1 is SGHVS and CDR2 FNYEAQ. This CDR3 comprises 15 residues. CDR3 bases: TGTGCCAGCAGCTCCGGAGCGGGTGGGGAAGAGACCCAGTACTTC. It yields the protein CASSSGAGGEETQYF.

This clonotype showed up many times. This chain connects TRBV19 to TRBJ2-7; D not resolved. The CDR3 is made up of 15 amino acids. CDR1 and CDR2 (germline): LNHDA, SQIVND (reference sequence). V shed 3 bases and J shed 2 bases, with 14 bases lying between them. CDR3 loop: CASSIAGRAAYEQYF. The CDR3 nucleotides are TGTGCCAGTAGTATTGCTGGAAGAGCTGCCTACGAGCAGTACTTC.

The rearrangement links TRBV7-4 to TRBJ2-3; D gene unclear. Germline V gene sequence: CDR1 SGHVT, CDR2 SQSDAQ. The CDR3 covers 15 residues. V was shortened by 5 bases and J by 2 bases, with 14 bases between the two germline ends. CDR3: CASSHYTASTDTQYF. CDR3 nucleotides: TGTGCCAGCAGCCACTACACGGCCTCCACAGATACGCAGTATTTT.

On this clonotype itself: Here the CDR3 omits its conserved ending phenylalanine or tryptophan, so a read error is the likely source. The DNA is omitted, as the CDR3 cannot be located on it reliably, and the CDR3 follows TCRdb's listing. V and J are TRBV12-3 or TRBV12-4 and TRBJ2-6; the table's D gene call, TRBD1, was not cross checked with the DNA. The CDR3 has 18 residues if both end residues are counted. The CDR3 reads CASRRQGLGYNSPLHFGN.

As regards this clonotype: The missing conserved phenylalanine or tryptophan at the end of this CDR3 makes a read error likely. No DNA is shown, since the ends of the CDR3 on it are uncertain; the CDR3 is the one TCRdb lists. This sequence joins TRBV7-6 and TRBJ2-5; TRBD1 is the table's D call, not checked against the DNA. Germline assignment: CDR1 SGHVS and CDR2 FNYEAQ. The CDR3 totals 18 residues, both ends included. CDR3 amino acids: CASSLGTGTFAYEQYFGN.

The chain is built from TRBV2 and TRBJ2-7; the D gene is possibly TRBD1 (6 bases). The closer fit of TRBJ2-1 to the DNA end suggests the J call may be wrong. The germline V gene has CDR1 SNHLY and CDR2 FYNNEI. This CDR3 contains 15 residues. CDR3 amino acids: CASRGTRQAYNEQFF. As DNA, the CDR3 is TGTGCCAGCAGGGGCACTAGACAGGCCTACAATGAGCAGTTCTTC.

J is TRBJ2-7 and V is TRBV7-8; 12 bases align to TRBD2. Trimming took 5 bases from V and 7 from J; bases not matched to a gene: 12. The CDR3 is made up of 16 amino acids. In germline, CDR1 is SGHVS, CDR2 FQNEAQ. CDR3 coding DNA: TGTGCCAGCAGCCCCTTACTAGCGGGGGGCAACAATGAGCAGTACTTC. Amino acids: CASSPLLAGGNNEQYF.

This clonotype was counted a few times. This chain connects TRBV7-6 to TRBJ2-7; perhaps TRBD2 as D (6 bases). Trimming took 5 bases from V and 2 from J, leaving 10 bases between them. CDR1 is SGHVS, CDR2 FNYEAQ, per germline. This CDR3 spans 13 amino acids. The CDR3, as DNA: TGTGCCAGCAGCCACCGCGGGGCCTACGAGCAGTACTTC. Translating it yields CASSHRGAYEQYF. The full variable domain, with the rest looked up from reference TRBV7-6 and TRBJ2-7, is GAGVSQSPRYKVTKRGQDVALRCDPISGHVSLYWYRQALGQGPEFLTYFNYEAQQDKSGLPNDRFSAERPEGSISTLTIQRTEQRDSAMYRCASSHRGAYEQYFGPGTRLTVT.

Here the CDR3 reads CASLDRSYEGQYF. Here the CDR3 DNA reads TGTGCCAGCCTCGACAGGAGCTACGAGGGGCAGTACTTC. The rearrangement uses TRBV28 and TRBJ2-4; D is possibly TRBD1 (6 bases). The V end lost 8 bases, the J end lost 13 bases, and 21 bases lay between the germline ends. In germline, CDR1 is MDHEN, CDR2 SYDVKM. The CDR3 loop spans 13 amino acids.

This clonotype was counted a few times. CDR3 loop: CASSFTSGLSSYNEQFF. Written as DNA, the CDR3 is TGTGCCAGCAGCTTCACTAGCGGTCTAAGCTCCTACAATGAGCAGTTCTTC. The gene calls are TRBV7-2 and TRBJ2-1, with 8 bases aligning to TRBD2. With 3 bases clipped from V and 0 bases from J, the junction kept 7 bases outside the gene matches. The CDR3 extends over 17 amino acids. The germline V gene has CDR1 SGHTA and CDR2 FQGNSA. The whole variable domain, remainder taken from reference TRBV7-2 and TRBJ2-1, is GAGVSQSPSNKVTEKGKDVELRCDPISGHTALYWYRQSLGQGLEFLIYFQGNSAPDKSGLPSDRFSAERTGGSVSTLTIQRTQQEDSAVYLCASSFTSGLSSYNEQFFGPGTRLTVL.